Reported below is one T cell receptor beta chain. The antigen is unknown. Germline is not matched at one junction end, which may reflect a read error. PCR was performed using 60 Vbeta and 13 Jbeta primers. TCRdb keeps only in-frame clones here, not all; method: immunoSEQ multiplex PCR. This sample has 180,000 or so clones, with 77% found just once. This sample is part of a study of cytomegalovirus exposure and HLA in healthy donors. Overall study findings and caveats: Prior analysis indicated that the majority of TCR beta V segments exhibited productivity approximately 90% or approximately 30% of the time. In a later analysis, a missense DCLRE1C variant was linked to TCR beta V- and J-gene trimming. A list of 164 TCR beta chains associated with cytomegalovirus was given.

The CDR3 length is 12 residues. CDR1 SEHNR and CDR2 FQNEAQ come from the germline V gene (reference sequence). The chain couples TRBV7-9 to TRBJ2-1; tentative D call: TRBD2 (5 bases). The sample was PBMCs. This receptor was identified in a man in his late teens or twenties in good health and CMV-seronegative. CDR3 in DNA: TGTTCCAGCAGCTTGGGGAGTAATGAGCAGTTCTTC. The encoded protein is CSSSLGSNEQFF. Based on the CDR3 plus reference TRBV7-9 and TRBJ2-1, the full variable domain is DTGVSQNPRHKITKRGQNVTFRCDPISEHNRLYWYRQTLGQGPEFLTYFQNEAQLEKSRLLSDRFSAERPKGSFSTLEIQRTEQGDSAMYLCSSSLGSNEQFFGPGTRLTVL.